The rows below give T cell receptor beta chains drawn from one sample of a study of blood T cell repertoires in COVID-19. Libraries were prepared by immunoSEQ multiplex PCR; TCRdb keeps only in-frame clonotypes and omits some of them. The sample contains over 45,000 clones, over 80% of which appear only once. Material: peripheral blood. The receptors here all came from a man between 65 and 85 years old with acute or convalescent COVID-19. CDR3s include the opening cysteine and the closing phenylalanine or tryptophan. D genes are given only for firm matches. Size is stated for part of the rows, as once, few or many counts, or as a class when the clone is expanded.

v_gene: TRBV18; d_gene: NA; abundance: NA; j_gene: TRBJ1-5; CDR3nt: TGTGCCAGCTCGCCAAACAGGGCCCCAGGGGAGCCCCAGCATTTT; CDR3aa: CASSPNRAPGEPQHF
v_gene: TRBV28; d_gene: NA; abundance: NA; j_gene: TRBJ1-5; CDR3nt: TGTGCCAGCAGTCTTCAGGGCGGTCAGCCCCAGCATTTT; CDR3aa: CASSLQGGQPQHF
v_gene: TRBV13; d_gene: TRBD1; abundance: NA; j_gene: TRBJ2-7; CDR3nt: TGTGCCAGCAGCTACGGGACAGGGGGCAGCGAGCAGTACTTC; CDR3aa: CASSYGTGGSEQYF
v_gene: TRBV18; d_gene: NA; abundance: NA; j_gene: TRBJ1-1; CDR3nt: TGTGCCAGCTCACCATCTTCTCAGGGTGGGACTGAAGCTTTCTTT; CDR3aa: CASSPSSQGGTEAFF
v_gene: TRBV5-1; d_gene: TRBD2; abundance: few; j_gene: TRBJ2-5; CDR3nt: TGCGCCAGCAGCTACTGGGGGGGTCAAGAGACCCAGTACTTC; CDR3aa: CASSYWGGQETQYF
v_gene: TRBV3-1/TRBV3-2; d_gene: NA; abundance: NA; j_gene: TRBJ2-4; CDR3nt: TGTGCCAGCAGCCAATTGGGCCCTGAACCCTCTATAGCCAAAAACATTCAGTACTTC; CDR3aa: CASSQLGPEPSIAKNIQYF
v_gene: TRBV6-5; d_gene: TRBD1; abundance: NA; j_gene: TRBJ2-5; CDR3nt: TGTGCCAGCAGCCTCCTGACAGGGGGCTTTGAGACCCAGTACTTC; CDR3aa: CASSLLTGGFETQYF
v_gene: TRBV9; d_gene: NA; abundance: NA; j_gene: TRBJ1-1; CDR3nt: TGTGCCAGCAGCCCCTCGTCGGGGGTAGGTGAAGCTTTCTTT; CDR3aa: CASSPSSGVGEAFF
v_gene: TRBV7-8; d_gene: NA; abundance: NA; j_gene: TRBJ1-2; CDR3nt: TGTGCCAGCAGCCAAGGGGTGAACTATGGCTACACCTTC; CDR3aa: CASSQGVNYGYTF
v_gene: TRBV5-1; d_gene: TRBD1; abundance: NA; j_gene: TRBJ1-4; CDR3nt: TGCGCCAGCACAACAACAGGGGGCGATGAAAAACTGTTTTTT; CDR3aa: CASTTTGGDEKLFF
v_gene: TRBV19; d_gene: TRBD1; abundance: NA; j_gene: TRBJ1-2; CDR3nt: TGTGCCAGTACTTCCAGGGGGAGAAGGGGCTACACCTTC; CDR3aa: CASTSRGRRGYTF
v_gene: TRBV29-1; d_gene: TRBD2; abundance: NA; j_gene: TRBJ2-1; CDR3nt: TGCAGCGCCTCGGCCGGGACTAGAAGAAATGAGCAGTTCTTC; CDR3aa: CSASAGTRRNEQFF
v_gene: TRBV5-4; d_gene: NA; abundance: NA; j_gene: TRBJ2-2; CDR3nt: TGTGCCAGCAGCTCCACCCGCGGGGACACCGGGGAGCTGTTTTTT; CDR3aa: CASSSTRGDTGELFF
v_gene: TRBV10-1; d_gene: TRBD2; abundance: NA; j_gene: TRBJ2-7; CDR3nt: TGCGCCCTGGACAGCGGGAGAAAGAATCCCTCAGGAGAGCAGTACTTC; CDR3aa: CALDSGRKNPSGEQYF
v_gene: TRBV28; d_gene: NA; abundance: NA; j_gene: TRBJ1-2; CDR3nt: TGTGCCAGCAGTTTTCCGGGGGAGAACTATGGCTACACCTTC; CDR3aa: CASSFPGENYGYTF
v_gene: TRBV10-2; d_gene: TRBD2; abundance: NA; j_gene: TRBJ2-1; CDR3nt: TGCGCCGGCGGAAAGGGAGCTAGCGGCAATGAGCAGTTCTTC; CDR3aa: CAGGKGASGNEQFF
v_gene: TRBV5-4; d_gene: NA; abundance: NA; j_gene: TRBJ1-5; CDR3nt: TGTGGATATAGTGGGGGGGCCACCCGCAGCAATCAGCCCCAGCATTTT; CDR3aa: CGYSGGATRSNQPQHF
v_gene: TRBV30; d_gene: TRBD1; abundance: NA; j_gene: TRBJ1-6; CDR3nt: TGTGCCTGGAGACCGGGACAGCATAATTCACCCCTCCACTTT; CDR3aa: CAWRPGQHNSPLHF
v_gene: TRBV3-1/TRBV3-2; d_gene: TRBD1; abundance: NA; j_gene: TRBJ1-4; CDR3nt: TGTGCCAGCAGCCAGGCAACTGCCGGGACAGCAACTAATGAAAAACTGTTTTTT; CDR3aa: CASSQATAGTATNEKLFF
v_gene: TRBV14; d_gene: NA; abundance: NA; j_gene: TRBJ2-3; CDR3nt: TGTGCCAGCAGCCAAGACCTTCGACAAAGGGGGACAGATACGCAGTATTTT; CDR3aa: CASSQDLRQRGTDTQYF
v_gene: TRBV7-2; d_gene: TRBD1; abundance: NA; j_gene: TRBJ2-5; CDR3nt: TGTGCCAGCAGCTTTGGGGGACAGCAAGAGACCCAGTACTTC; CDR3aa: CASSFGGQQETQYF
v_gene: TRBV5-5; d_gene: NA; abundance: NA; j_gene: TRBJ2-3; CDR3nt: TGTGCCAGCAGGCAGGGGAGCACAGATACGCAGTATTTT; CDR3aa: CASRQGSTDTQYF
v_gene: TRBV16; d_gene: NA; abundance: NA; j_gene: TRBJ2-2; CDR3nt: TGTGCCAGCAGCCAAAGGGGCTTCGGGGAGCTGTTTTTT; CDR3aa: CASSQRGFGELFF
v_gene: TRBV4-1; d_gene: NA; abundance: NA; j_gene: TRBJ2-7; CDR3nt: TGCGCCAGCAGCCGTAGCGATAGCTCCTACGAGCAGTACTTC; CDR3aa: CASSRSDSSYEQYF
v_gene: TRBV13; d_gene: NA; abundance: NA; j_gene: TRBJ1-3; CDR3nt: TGTGCCAGCAGCTTAGTTTCGGGAGGAGGAAACACCATATATTTT; CDR3aa: CASSLVSGGGNTIYF
v_gene: TRBV6-6; d_gene: TRBD1; abundance: NA; j_gene: TRBJ1-4; CDR3nt: TGTGCCAGCAGTAAGGGGACAGGGGGCAATGAAAAACTGTTTTTT; CDR3aa: CASSKGTGGNEKLFF
v_gene: TRBV30; d_gene: NA; abundance: NA; j_gene: TRBJ1-5; CDR3nt: TGTGCCTGGAGTGTTCCGACAGGTATCAATCAGCCCCAGCATTTT; CDR3aa: CAWSVPTGINQPQHF
v_gene: TRBV5-1; d_gene: TRBD2; abundance: NA; j_gene: TRBJ2-7; CDR3nt: TGCGCCAGCAGCAGAGCGGGAGAGCTAGGGGAGCAGTACTTC; CDR3aa: CASSRAGELGEQYF
v_gene: TRBV27; d_gene: TRBD1; abundance: once; j_gene: TRBJ1-4; CDR3nt: TGTGCCAGCAGTTTCCAGGGACAGGGGACGGAAAAACTGTTTTTT; CDR3aa: CASSFQGQGTEKLFF
v_gene: TRBV5-5; d_gene: TRBD1; abundance: NA; j_gene: TRBJ1-5; CDR3nt: TGTGCCAGCAGCTTGGGGACAGGGAGGCTTCAGCCCCAGCATTTT; CDR3aa: CASSLGTGRLQPQHF
v_gene: TRBV5-1; d_gene: NA; abundance: NA; j_gene: TRBJ2-5; CDR3nt: TGCGCCAGCAGCTTGGACACACCGGGGGAGACCCAGTACTTC; CDR3aa: CASSLDTPGETQYF
v_gene: TRBV24-1; d_gene: TRBD1; abundance: few; j_gene: TRBJ1-2; CDR3nt: TGTGCCACCAGTGACAACAGGGGCTCCCATGGCTACACCTTC; CDR3aa: CATSDNRGSHGYTF
v_gene: TRBV3-1/TRBV3-2; d_gene: NA; abundance: few; j_gene: TRBJ1-2; CDR3nt: TGTGCCAGCAGCCAAGATGAGAGGGGGGGCTACACCTTC; CDR3aa: CASSQDERGGYTF
v_gene: TRBV27; d_gene: NA; abundance: NA; j_gene: TRBJ1-1; CDR3nt: TGTGCCAGCAGGAGGTTGGACACTGAAGCTTTCTTT; CDR3aa: CASRRLDTEAFF
v_gene: TRBV7-2; d_gene: NA; abundance: NA; j_gene: TRBJ1-2; CDR3nt: TGTGCCAGCAGCTCCCACACGAACTATGGCTACACCTTC; CDR3aa: CASSSHTNYGYTF
v_gene: TRBV6-5; d_gene: TRBD1; abundance: NA; j_gene: TRBJ2-1; CDR3nt: TGTGCCAGCAGCGCGGACAGGCAGGTCAATGAGCAGTTCTTC; CDR3aa: CASSADRQVNEQFF
v_gene: TRBV6-5; d_gene: TRBD1; abundance: NA; j_gene: TRBJ2-7; CDR3nt: TGTGCCAGCAGCCTCGGGACAGGGGGGTTCTACGAGCAGTACTTC; CDR3aa: CASSLGTGGFYEQYF
v_gene: TRBV3-1/TRBV3-2; d_gene: TRBD1; abundance: NA; j_gene: TRBJ1-2; CDR3nt: TGTGCCAGCAGCCGGGACAGCTTCTATGGCTACACCTTC; CDR3aa: CASSRDSFYGYTF
v_gene: TRBV6-5; d_gene: NA; abundance: NA; j_gene: TRBJ1-3; CDR3nt: TGTGCCAGCAGTCCCTCCCGGGGAACTGGAAACACCATATATTTT; CDR3aa: CASSPSRGTGNTIYF
v_gene: TRBV5-4; d_gene: NA; abundance: NA; j_gene: TRBJ2-1; CDR3nt: TGTGCCAGCAGCACCGGACTCCTCTCCTACAATGAGCAGTTCTTC; CDR3aa: CASSTGLLSYNEQFF
v_gene: TRBV7-3; d_gene: NA; abundance: NA; j_gene: TRBJ1-6; CDR3nt: TGTGCCAGCAGCCGCGGGACGCCTAATTCACCCCTCCACTTT; CDR3aa: CASSRGTPNSPLHF
v_gene: TRBV12-3/TRBV12-4; d_gene: TRBD2; abundance: NA; j_gene: TRBJ2-7; CDR3nt: TGTGCCAGCAGCCCTCTAGCGGGCTACGAGCAGTACTTC; CDR3aa: CASSPLAGYEQYF
v_gene: TRBV18; d_gene: NA; abundance: NA; j_gene: TRBJ2-7; CDR3nt: TGTGCCAGCTCCCGTTCTTCCTACGAGCAGTACTTC; CDR3aa: CASSRSSYEQYF
v_gene: TRBV18; d_gene: TRBD1; abundance: NA; j_gene: TRBJ1-4; CDR3nt: TGTGCCAGCTCAAATCAACAGGGGAGTGAAGAAAAACTGTTTTTT; CDR3aa: CASSNQQGSEEKLFF
v_gene: TRBV5-4; d_gene: NA; abundance: NA; j_gene: TRBJ2-5; CDR3nt: TGTGCCAGCAGCTTGGGGACAAACAAAGAGACCCAGTACTTC; CDR3aa: CASSLGTNKETQYF
v_gene: TRBV30; d_gene: NA; abundance: NA; j_gene: TRBJ2-7; CDR3nt: TGTGCCTGGAGTGTTAGCGGCCTCTCCTACGAGCAGTACTTC; CDR3aa: CAWSVSGLSYEQYF
v_gene: TRBV13; d_gene: TRBD1; abundance: large; j_gene: TRBJ1-5; CDR3nt: TGTGCCAGCAGCTTACCTAGCACAGGGGGAAATCAGCCCCAGCATTTT; CDR3aa: CASSLPSTGGNQPQHF
v_gene: TRBV10-3; d_gene: TRBD1; abundance: many; j_gene: TRBJ1-5; CDR3nt: TGTGCCATCAGAACCGGGACAGGGGGCGATCAGCCCCAGCATTTT; CDR3aa: CAIRTGTGGDQPQHF
v_gene: TRBV7-8; d_gene: NA; abundance: NA; j_gene: TRBJ2-6; CDR3nt: TGTGCCAGCAGCTTAGTCGTAGGGAGGTCTGGGGCCAACGTCCTGACTTTC; CDR3aa: CASSLVVGRSGANVLTF
v_gene: TRBV29-1; d_gene: TRBD2; abundance: NA; j_gene: TRBJ2-7; CDR3nt: TGCAGCGCCGGTGACGGGGGGGACGAGCAGTACTTC; CDR3aa: CSAGDGGDEQYF